The 6 T cell receptor beta chains given below trace back to one sample, sequenced in a study of cytotoxic CD8 clonotypes in ibrutinib-treated CLL. Here immunoSEQ multiplex PCR was the method, and the copy in TCRdb shows in-frame clones only, minus some. Of some 160,000 clones in the sample, more than 75% were seen once. Sequencing used PBMCs, obtained after 12 months of ibrutinib treatment. Receptor source: a human donor with chronic lymphocytic leukemia.

The chain uses TRBV10-2 and TRBJ1-1; 8 positions match TRBD1. The CDR3 length is 16 residues. Germline V gives CDR1 WSHSY, CDR2 SAAADI. With 8 bases clipped from V and 0 bases from J, the junction kept 11 bases outside the gene matches. CDR3 bases: TGCGCCAGCCGTCGGACAGGGCCCTCCCTGAACACTGAAGCTTTCTTT. Amino acids: CASRRTGPSLNTEAFF.

This sequence joins TRBV7-3 and TRBJ2-7; D not certain. Germline V CDR1 and CDR2: SGHTA, FQGTGA. The length of the CDR3 is 16 residues. V gave up 5 bases and J gave up 5 bases, with 22 bases separating them. The DNA for the CDR3 is TGTGCCAGCAGCAACTGGACGGAAAAGATCCTCAACGAGCAGTACTTC. This translates into CASSNWTEKILNEQYF.

The chain has TRBV2 and TRBJ2-1; 7 nucleotides align to TRBD2. V was clipped by 6 bases and J by 9 bases; unmatched bases: 11. Per germline, CDR1 SNHLY and CDR2 FYNNEI. The CDR3 covers 14 residues. The CDR3: CASRGVLARGEQFF. In DNA form, the CDR3 reads TGTGCCAGCAGAGGCGTACTAGCGAGGGGTGAGCAGTTCTTC.

This rearrangement joins TRBV7-2 to TRBJ2-2, with TRBD1 matching 9 bases. Trimming at V came to 5 bases and at J to 6 bases, leaving 4 bases not matched to a gene. Germline V CDR1 and CDR2: SGHTA, FQGNSA. The CDR3 length is 14 residues. CDR3 residues: CASSPTGGAGELFF. DNA for the CDR3: TGTGCCAGCAGCCCTACAGGGGGCGCCGGGGAGCTGTTTTTT.

This chain uses TRBV28 with TRBJ1-1, with TRBD1 identical over 10 bases. Germline V gene data show CDR1 as MDHEN and CDR2 as SYDVKM. The CDR3 is made up of 14 amino acids. With V trimmed by 3 bases and J by 3 bases, 1 base remained unmatched. The CDR3 is CASSLTGGYTEAFF. The CDR3 region has the DNA TGTGCCAGCAGTTTGACAGGGGGCTACACTGAAGCTTTCTTT. The whole variable domain, filled in from reference TRBV28 and TRBJ1-1, reads DVKVTQSSRYLVKRTGEKVFLECVQDMDHENMFWYRQDPGLGLRLIYFSYDVKMKEKGDIPEGYSVSREKKERFSLILESASTNQTSMYLCASSLTGGYTEAFFGQGTRLTVV.

This clone was counted once. The rearrangement uses TRBV10-3 and TRBJ2-7; TRBD2 might be the D (6 bases). With 6 bases removed from V and 5 bases from J, the gap between germline ends came to 14 bases. CDR3 length: 13 amino acids. Germline V gene sequence: CDR1 ENHRY, CDR2 SYGVKD. Here the CDR3 DNA reads TGTGCCATCAGGCGGGACTCTGGGGACGAGCAGTACTTC. This translates into CAIRRDSGDEQYF.